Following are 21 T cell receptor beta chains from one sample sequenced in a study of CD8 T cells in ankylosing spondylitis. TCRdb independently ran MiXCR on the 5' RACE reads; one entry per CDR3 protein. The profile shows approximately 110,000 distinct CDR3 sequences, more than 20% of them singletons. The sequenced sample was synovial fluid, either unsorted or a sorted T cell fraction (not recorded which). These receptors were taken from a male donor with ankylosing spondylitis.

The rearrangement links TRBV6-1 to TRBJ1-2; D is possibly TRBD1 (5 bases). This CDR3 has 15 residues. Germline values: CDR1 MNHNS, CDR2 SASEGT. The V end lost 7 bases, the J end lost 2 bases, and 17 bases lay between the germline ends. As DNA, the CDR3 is TGTGCCAGCACCCCGAGGGACGGGCAGAACTATGGCTACACCTTC. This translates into CASTPRDGQNYGYTF.

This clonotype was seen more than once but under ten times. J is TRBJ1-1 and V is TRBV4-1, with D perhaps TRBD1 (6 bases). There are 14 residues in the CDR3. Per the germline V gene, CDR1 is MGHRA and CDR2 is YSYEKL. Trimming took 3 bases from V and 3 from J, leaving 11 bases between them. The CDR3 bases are TGCGCCAGCAGCCATGGACGGACAGACACTGAAGCTTTCTTT. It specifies CASSHGRTDTEAFF.

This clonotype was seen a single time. For the CDR3, the DNA is TGTGCCATCTGTTTCTTGTTTTTCGCGGGCACCCGGAATGAGCAGTTCTTC. Translated: CAICFLFFAGTRNEQFF. The rearrangement joins TRBV12-3 or TRBV12-4 to TRBJ2-1; D might be TRBD2 (5 bases). This CDR3 spans 17 amino acids. V lost 10 bases and J lost 7, with 29 bases in between.

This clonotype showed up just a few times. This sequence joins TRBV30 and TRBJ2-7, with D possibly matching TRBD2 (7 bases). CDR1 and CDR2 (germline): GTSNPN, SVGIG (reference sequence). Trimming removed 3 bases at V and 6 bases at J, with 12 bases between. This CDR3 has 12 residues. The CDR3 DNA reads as TGTGCCTGGAGCTGGGGAGGGGGCGAGCAGTACTTC. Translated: CAWSWGGGEQYF.

CDR3 sequence: CASSKQDSGNTIYF. CDR3 bases: TGTGCCAGCAGCAAACAAGACTCTGGAAACACCATATATTTT. The genes are TRBV11-3 and TRBJ1-3; D gene ambiguous. Germline CDR1 and CDR2: SGHNT and YENEEA. Trimming took off 5 bases at V and 0 bases at J, with 8 bases between the two ends. The CDR3 extends over 14 amino acids.

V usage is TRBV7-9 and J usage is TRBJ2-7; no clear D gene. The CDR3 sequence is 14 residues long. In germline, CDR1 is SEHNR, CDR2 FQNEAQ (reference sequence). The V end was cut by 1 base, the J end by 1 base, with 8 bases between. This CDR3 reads CASSLDQLSYEQYF. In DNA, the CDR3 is TGTGCCAGCAGCTTAGATCAGCTTTCCTACGAGCAGTACTTC. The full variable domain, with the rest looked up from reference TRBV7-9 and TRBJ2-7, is DTGVSQNPRHKITKRGQNVTFRCDPISEHNRLYWYRQTLGQGPEFLTYFQNEAQLEKSRLLSDRFSAERPKGSFSTLEIQRTEQGDSAMYLCASSLDQLSYEQYFGPGTRLTVT.

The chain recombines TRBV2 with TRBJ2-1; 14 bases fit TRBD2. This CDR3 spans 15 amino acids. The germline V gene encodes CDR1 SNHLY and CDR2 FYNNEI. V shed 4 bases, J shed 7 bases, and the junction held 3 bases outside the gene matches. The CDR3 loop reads CASSGGLAGVNEQFF. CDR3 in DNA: TGTGCCAGCAGTGGGGGACTAGCGGGAGTAAATGAGCAGTTCTTC.

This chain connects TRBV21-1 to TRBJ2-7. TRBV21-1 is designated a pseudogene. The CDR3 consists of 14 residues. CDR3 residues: CASSKVNSSYEQYV. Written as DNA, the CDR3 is TGTGCCAGCAGCAAAGTGAACAGCTCCTACGAGCAGTACGTC.

As DNA, the CDR3 is TGCGCCAGCAGCTTCAATTACAATGAGCAGTTCTTC. Protein: CASSFNYNEQFF. The rearrangement links TRBV5-1 to TRBJ2-1; no firm D call. The CDR3 runs 12 residues. CDR1 is SGHRS, CDR2 YFSETQ, per germline. Trimming removed 2 bases from V and 4 bases from J, with 4 bases in between.

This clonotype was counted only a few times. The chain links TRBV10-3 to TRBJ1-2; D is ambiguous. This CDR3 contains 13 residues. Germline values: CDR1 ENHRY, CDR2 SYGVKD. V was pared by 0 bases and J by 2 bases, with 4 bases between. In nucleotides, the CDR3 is TGTGCCATCAGTGAGTCAGGGAACTATGGCTACACCTTC. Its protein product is CAISESGNYGYTF.

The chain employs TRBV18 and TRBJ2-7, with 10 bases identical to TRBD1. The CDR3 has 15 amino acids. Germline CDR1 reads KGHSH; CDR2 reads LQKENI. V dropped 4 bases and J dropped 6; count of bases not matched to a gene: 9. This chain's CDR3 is CASSQIPGQGTEQYV. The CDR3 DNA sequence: TGTGCCAGCTCACAGATCCCGGGACAGGGGACCGAGCAGTACGTC.

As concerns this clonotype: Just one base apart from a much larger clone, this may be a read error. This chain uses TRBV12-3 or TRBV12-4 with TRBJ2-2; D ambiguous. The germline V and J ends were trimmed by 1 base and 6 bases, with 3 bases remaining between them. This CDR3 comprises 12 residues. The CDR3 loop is CASSLDAGELFF. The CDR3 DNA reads TGTGCCAGCAGTTTAGATGCCGGGGAGCTGTTTTTT.

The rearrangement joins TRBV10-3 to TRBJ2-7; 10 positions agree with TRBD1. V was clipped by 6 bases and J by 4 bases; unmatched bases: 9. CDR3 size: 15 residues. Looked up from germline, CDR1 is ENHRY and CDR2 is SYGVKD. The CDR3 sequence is CAISNGQGGRYEQYF. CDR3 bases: TGTGCCATCAGCAACGGACAGGGGGGGCGGTACGAGCAGTACTTC.

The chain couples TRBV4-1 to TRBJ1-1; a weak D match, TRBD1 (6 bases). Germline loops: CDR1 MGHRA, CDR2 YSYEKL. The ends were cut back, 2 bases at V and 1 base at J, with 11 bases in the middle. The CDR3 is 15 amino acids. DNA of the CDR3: TGCGCCAGCAGCCAACCTGGACAGCCGAACACTGAAGCTTTCTTT. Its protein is CASSQPGQPNTEAFF.

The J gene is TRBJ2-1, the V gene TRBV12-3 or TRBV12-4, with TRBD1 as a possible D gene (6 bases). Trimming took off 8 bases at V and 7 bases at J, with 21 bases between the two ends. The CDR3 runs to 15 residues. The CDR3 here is CASQIGGMGRNEQFF. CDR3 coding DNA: TGTGCCAGCCAAATAGGGGGTATGGGGAGAAATGAGCAGTTCTTC.

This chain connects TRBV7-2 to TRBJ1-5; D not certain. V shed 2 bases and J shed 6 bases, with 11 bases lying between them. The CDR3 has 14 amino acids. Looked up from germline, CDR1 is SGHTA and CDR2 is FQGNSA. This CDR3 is CASSLLTGVQPQHF. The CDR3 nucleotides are TGTGCCAGCAGCTTATTGACGGGTGTTCAGCCCCAGCATTTT.

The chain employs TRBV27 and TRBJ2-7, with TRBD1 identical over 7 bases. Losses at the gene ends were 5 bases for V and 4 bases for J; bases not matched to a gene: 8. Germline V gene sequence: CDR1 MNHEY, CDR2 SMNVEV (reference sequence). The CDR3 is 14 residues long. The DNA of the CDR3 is TGTGCCAGCAGTCCAGTGACAGGGTTGTACGAGCAGTACTTC. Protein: CASSPVTGLYEQYF.

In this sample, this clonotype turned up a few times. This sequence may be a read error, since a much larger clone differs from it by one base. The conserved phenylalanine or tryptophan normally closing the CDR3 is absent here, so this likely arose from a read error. CDR3 bases: TGTGCCAGCAGCTTAGAGTACGGAACCGCGAACACCGGGGAGCTGTTTCTT. Protein: CASSLEYGTANTGELFL. The gene calls are TRBV7-8 and TRBJ2-2; no firm D call. Germline CDR1 and CDR2: SGHVS and FQNEAQ. V lost 1 base and J 0 bases, leaving 12 bases between the germline ends. The CDR3 covers 17 residues.

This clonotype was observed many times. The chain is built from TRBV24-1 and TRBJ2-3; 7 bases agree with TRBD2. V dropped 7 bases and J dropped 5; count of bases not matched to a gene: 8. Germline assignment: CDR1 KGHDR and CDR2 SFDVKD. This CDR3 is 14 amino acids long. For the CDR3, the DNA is TGTGCCACCAGCCGAGCGGGGACGCAAGATACGCAGTATTTT. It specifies CATSRAGTQDTQYF.

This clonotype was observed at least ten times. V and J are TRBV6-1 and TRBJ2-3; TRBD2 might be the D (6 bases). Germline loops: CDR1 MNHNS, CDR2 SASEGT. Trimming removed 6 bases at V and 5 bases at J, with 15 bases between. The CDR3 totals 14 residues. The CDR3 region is CASSPLRERDTQYF. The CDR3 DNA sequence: TGTGCCAGCAGCCCCCTACGGGAGCGAGATACGCAGTATTTT.

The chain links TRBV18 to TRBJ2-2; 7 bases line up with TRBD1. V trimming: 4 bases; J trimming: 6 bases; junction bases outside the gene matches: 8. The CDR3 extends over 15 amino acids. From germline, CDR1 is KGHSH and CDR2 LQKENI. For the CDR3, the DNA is TGTGCCAGCTCACAAGGACTCGACAGGGCCGGGGAGCTGTTTTTT. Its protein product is CASSQGLDRAGELFF.